This T cell receptor (beta chain) was documented in a study of breast tumors, draining lymph nodes, adjacent tissues. The study's findings and limits: Compared with basal-like, luminal-like tumors shared significantly more repertoire with nontumor tissue. Data fit most tumor T cells coming from lymph node, expanding in tumor. Compared with lymph nodes, tumors were less diverse; compared with nontumor tissue, more.

There are many counts of this clonotype. Its antigen is unknown. One entry per CDR3 protein, called by TCRdb with MiXCR from the multiplex PCR reads. The sample comprises around 170,000 distinct CDR3 sequences, roughly 30% of which are singletons, and 4% to 5.5% rests with the top ten. Breast cancer patients provided tissue from their axillary draining lymph nodes. Germline-derived CDR1 and CDR2 are MNHEY and SMNVEV (reference sequence). CDR3 size: 13 residues. V shed 5 bases and J shed 0 bases, with 8 bases lying between them. The receptor's source is a female donor with breast cancer. Some clones in this sample may be carry-over from other donors' samples. The rearrangement links TRBV27 to TRBJ2-7, with D uncertain. Sample: axillary lymph node tissue. In DNA, the CDR3 is TGTGCCAGCAGTAACTTTAACTCCTACGAGCAGTACTTC. Translated: CASSNFNSYEQYF.